This TCR beta chain was retrieved from a study of blood T cell repertoires in COVID-19. The CDR3 extends over 15 amino acids. V shed 6 bases and J 3 bases; nucleotides not matched to a gene: 7. Looked up from germline, CDR1 is SEHNR and CDR2 is FQNEAQ (reference sequence). For recovered donors of Cohort 3, there were two negative PCRs, clearance, or symptom resolution. As handled by the study authors: Estimates of nucleated cell counts were drawn from the amplification of reference gene primers. Clones were read by immunoSEQ multiplex PCR, and TCRdb kept only the in-frame ones, dropping some. V and J calls and clone size follow that table, whereas D and trimming were derived from the DNA. The table lists 200,000 to 250,000 clones, more than 70% of them singletons.

The specimen was PBMCs or T cells enriched from blood (not recorded which). The TCR sequence derives from a woman in her forties or fifties who had recovered from COVID-19. The chain is built from TRBV7-9 and TRBJ1-2, with 10 bases that match TRBD1. In DNA, the CDR3 is TGTGCCAGCAGAGTTGGGACAGGGGCAGACTATGGCTACACCTTC. This translates into CASRVGTGADYGYTF.